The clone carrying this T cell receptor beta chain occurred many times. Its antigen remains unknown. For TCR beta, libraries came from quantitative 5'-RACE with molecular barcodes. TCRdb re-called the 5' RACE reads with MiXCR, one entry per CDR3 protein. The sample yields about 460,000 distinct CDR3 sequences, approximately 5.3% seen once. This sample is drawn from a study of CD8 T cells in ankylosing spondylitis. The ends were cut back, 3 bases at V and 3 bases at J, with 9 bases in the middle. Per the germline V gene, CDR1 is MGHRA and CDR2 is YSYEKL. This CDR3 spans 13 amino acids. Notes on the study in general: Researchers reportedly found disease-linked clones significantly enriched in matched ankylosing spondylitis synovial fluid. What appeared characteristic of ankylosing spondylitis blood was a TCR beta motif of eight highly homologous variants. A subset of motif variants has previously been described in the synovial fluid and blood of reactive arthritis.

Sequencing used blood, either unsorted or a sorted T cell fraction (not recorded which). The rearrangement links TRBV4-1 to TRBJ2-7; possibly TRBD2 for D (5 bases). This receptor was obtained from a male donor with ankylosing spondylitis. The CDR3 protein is CASSQDSYYEQYF. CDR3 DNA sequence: TGCGCCAGCAGCCAGGACTCCTACTACGAGCAGTACTTC.